The clone carrying this TCR beta chain was picked up many times. No antigen is known for it. Patients aged 18 to 65 had newly diagnosed hyperthyroidism lasting under 2 months. Diagnoses were made from clinical symptoms, serum measures (thyroxine and TRAb), thyroid ultrasound and orbital computed tomography. The CDR3 extends over 12 amino acids. The V gene end was trimmed by 6 bases and the J gene end by 9 bases; junction bases not matched to a gene: 4. Germline V gene lookup returns CDR1 SGHVS and CDR2 FQNEAQ. The data stem from a study of T cells in Graves' hyperthyroidism and ophthalmopathy. Study-wide background: Peripheral blood was obtained at initial diagnosis, preceding any treatment.

Study observations and caveats: In the blood, most expanded thyroid clonotypes above 0.001 appeared as well.

From RNA transcripts, TCR beta CDR3 regions were amplified. TCR CDR3 underwent first-round RT-PCR with the HTBI primer set. TCRdb re-called the multiplex PCR reads through MiXCR, storing one row per CDR3 protein. Of about 560,000 distinct CDR3 sequences in the sample, 15% to 19% were seen once. The chain carries TRBV7-8 and TRBJ2-1, with TRBD1 matching 8 bases. The sequence was obtained from a woman aged 25 to 39 with Graves' hyperthyroidism. The specimen sequenced was blood. The CDR3 region is CASSRQGSEQFF. CDR3 DNA: TGTGCCAGCAGTAGACAGGGGAGTGAGCAGTTCTTC.